This T cell receptor (beta chain) was recovered during a study of blood T cell repertoires in COVID-19. About the research overall: Samples came from the United States, Italy and Spain, spanning acute and convalescent COVID-19. Nucleic acid was either cDNA or gDNA, and it came from T cells, B-cell-depleted T cells, or PBMCs.

This clone was recorded a few times. Original processing notes: Reference gene primer amplification gave nucleated cell count estimates. Profiling relied on immunoSEQ multiplex PCR, and the TCRdb table lists in-frame clones only, not all of them. V and J calls and clone size come straight from that table; D and trimming were deduced from the DNA. The sample yields more than 100,000 clones, 80% to 90% seen once. The V and J ends lost 5 bases and 8 bases, in that order; junction bases with no gene match: 9. The CDR3 loop spans 15 amino acids. Germline-derived CDR1 and CDR2 are MGHRA and YSYEKL. The sequenced sample consisted of peripheral blood. The chain has TRBV4-1 and TRBJ1-4, with 9 bases that match TRBD1. This clonotype was obtained from a woman in her forties or fifties with active or convalescent COVID-19. The chain's CDR3 is CASSGLQGAQEKLFF. For the CDR3, the DNA is TGCGCCAGCAGCGGATTACAGGGGGCACAGGAAAAACTGTTTTTT.